The clone carrying this T cell receptor (beta chain) was recorded once. Its target is not known. Different DNA sequences within this sample yield the same CDR3. CDR3 size: 12 residues. Trimming took 3 bases from V and 5 from J, leaving 8 bases between them. Germline V CDR1 and CDR2: KGHSH, LQKENI. These data are taken from a study of memory CD4+ T cells and cytomegalovirus serostatus. Findings and limits, study-wide: About two fifths of the roughly 150 known CMV-associated TCRbeta sequences appeared in CD4+ memory.

Single viable CD3+CD4+CD8-CD45RO+ cells were sorted as the memory CD4+ T cells. After thawing, CD4+ T cells were positively selected. Authors' analysis steps: Out-of-frame sequences were removed, leaving roughly 2,200,000 distinct TCRbeta sequences. Generated by immunoSEQ multiplex PCR, the TCRdb table keeps only in-frame clones and is missing some. For V, J and clone size, that table is used; D and trimming come from the DNA. The sample lists approximately 56,000 clones; around 80% were seen once. The sequenced material came from memory CD4+ T cells from blood. The clonotype originates from an adult in good health and CMV-seronegative. The V and J genes are TRBV18 and TRBJ2-7; D is possibly TRBD1 (6 bases). CDR3 sequence reads: CASSPQGNEQYF. DNA of the CDR3: TGTGCCAGCTCACCTCAGGGGAACGAGCAGTACTTC. Full variable domain (remainder filled in from reference TRBV18 and TRBJ2-7): NAGVMQNPRHLVRRRGQEARLRCSPMKGHSHVYWYRQLPEEGLKFMVYLQKENIIDESGMPKERFSAEFPKEGPSILRIQQVVRGDSAAYFCASSPQGNEQYFGPGTRLTVT.